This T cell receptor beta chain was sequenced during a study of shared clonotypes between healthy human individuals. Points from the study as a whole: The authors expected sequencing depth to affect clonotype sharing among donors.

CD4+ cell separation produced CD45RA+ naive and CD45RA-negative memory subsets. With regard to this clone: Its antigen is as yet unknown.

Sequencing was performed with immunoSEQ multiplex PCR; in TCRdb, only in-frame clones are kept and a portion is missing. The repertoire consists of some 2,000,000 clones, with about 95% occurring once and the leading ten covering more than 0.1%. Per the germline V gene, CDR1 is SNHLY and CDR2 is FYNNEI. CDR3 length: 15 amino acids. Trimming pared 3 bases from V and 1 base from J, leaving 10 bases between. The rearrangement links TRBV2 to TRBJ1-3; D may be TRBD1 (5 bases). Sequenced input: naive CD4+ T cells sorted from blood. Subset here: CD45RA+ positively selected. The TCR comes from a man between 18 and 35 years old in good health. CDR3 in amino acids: CASSEGQASGNTIYF. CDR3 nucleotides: TGTGCCAGCAGTGAGGGGCAAGCATCTGGAAACACCATATATTTT. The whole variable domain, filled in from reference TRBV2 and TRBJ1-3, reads EPEVTQTPSHQVTQMGQEVILRCVPISNHLYFYWYRQILGQKVEFLVSFYNNEISEKSEIFDDQFSVERPDGSNFTLKIRSTKLEDSAMYFCASSEGQASGNTIYFGEGSWLTVV.